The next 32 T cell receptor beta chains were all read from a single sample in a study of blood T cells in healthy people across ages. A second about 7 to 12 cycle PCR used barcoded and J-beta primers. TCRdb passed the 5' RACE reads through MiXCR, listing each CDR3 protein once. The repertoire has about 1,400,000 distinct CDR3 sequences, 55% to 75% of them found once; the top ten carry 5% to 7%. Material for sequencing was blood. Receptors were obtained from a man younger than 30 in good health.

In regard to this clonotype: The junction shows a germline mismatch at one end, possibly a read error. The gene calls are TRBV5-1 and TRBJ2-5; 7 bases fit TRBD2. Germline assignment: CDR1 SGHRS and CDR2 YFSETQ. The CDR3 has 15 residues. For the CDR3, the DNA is TGCGCCAGCAGCGTAGTACTAGCGAACCAGGAGACCCAGTACTTC. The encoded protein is CASSVVLANQETQYF.

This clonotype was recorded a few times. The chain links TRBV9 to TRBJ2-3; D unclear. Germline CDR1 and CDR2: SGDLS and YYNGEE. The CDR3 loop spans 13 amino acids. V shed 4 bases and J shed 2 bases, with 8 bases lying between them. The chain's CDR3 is CASSQQSTDTQYF. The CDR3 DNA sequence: TGTGCCAGCAGCCAACAATCCACAGATACGCAGTATTTT.

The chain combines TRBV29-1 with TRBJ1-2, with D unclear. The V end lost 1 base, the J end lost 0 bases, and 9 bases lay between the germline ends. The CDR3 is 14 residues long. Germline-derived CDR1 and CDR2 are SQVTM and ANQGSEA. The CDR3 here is CSVEAQETNYGYTF. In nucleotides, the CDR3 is TGCAGCGTTGAAGCGCAGGAGACTAACTATGGCTACACCTTC.

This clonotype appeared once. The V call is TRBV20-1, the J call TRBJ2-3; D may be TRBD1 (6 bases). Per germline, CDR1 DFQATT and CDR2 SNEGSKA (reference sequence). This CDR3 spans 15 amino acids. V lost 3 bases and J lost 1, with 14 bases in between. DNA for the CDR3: TGCAGTGCTAGCAACACAGGGTATGGCACAGATACGCAGTATTTT. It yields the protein CSASNTGYGTDTQYF.

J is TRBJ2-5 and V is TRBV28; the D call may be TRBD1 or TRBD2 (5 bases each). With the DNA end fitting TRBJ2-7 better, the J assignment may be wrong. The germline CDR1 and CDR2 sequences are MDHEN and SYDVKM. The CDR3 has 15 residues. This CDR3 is CASSSPREIFYEQYF. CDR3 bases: TGTGCCAGCAGTTCCCCCAGGGAGATTTTCTACGAGCAGTACTTC.

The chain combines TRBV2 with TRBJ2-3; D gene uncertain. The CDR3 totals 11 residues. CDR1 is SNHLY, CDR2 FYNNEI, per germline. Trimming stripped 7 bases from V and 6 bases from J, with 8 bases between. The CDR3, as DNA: TGTGCCAGCATTCCGTTCGATACGCAGTATTTT. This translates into CASIPFDTQYF.

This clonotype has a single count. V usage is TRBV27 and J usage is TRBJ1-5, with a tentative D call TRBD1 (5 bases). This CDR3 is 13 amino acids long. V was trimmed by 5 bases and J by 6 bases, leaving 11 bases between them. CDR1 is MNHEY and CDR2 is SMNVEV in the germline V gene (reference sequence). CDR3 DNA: TGTGCCAGCAGTGCCCGGGGGACTCAGCCCCAGCATTTT. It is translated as CASSARGTQPQHF.

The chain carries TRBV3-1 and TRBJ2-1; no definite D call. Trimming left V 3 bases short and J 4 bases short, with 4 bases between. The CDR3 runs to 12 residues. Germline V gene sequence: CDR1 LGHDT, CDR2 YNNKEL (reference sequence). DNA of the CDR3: TGTGCCAGCAGCCATAGGTACAATGAGCAGTTCTTC. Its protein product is CASSHRYNEQFF.

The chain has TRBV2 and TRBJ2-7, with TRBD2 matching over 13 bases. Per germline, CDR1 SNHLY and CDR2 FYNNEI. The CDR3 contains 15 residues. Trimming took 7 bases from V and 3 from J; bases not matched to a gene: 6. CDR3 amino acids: CASKGLAGEDYEQYF. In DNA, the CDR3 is TGTGCCAGCAAAGGACTAGCGGGAGAGGACTACGAGCAGTACTTC.

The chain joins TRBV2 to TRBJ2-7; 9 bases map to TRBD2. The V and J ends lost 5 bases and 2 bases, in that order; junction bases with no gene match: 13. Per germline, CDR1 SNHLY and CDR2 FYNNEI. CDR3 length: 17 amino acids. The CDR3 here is CASSHPFSGRGTYEQYF. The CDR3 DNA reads TGTGCCAGCAGTCACCCATTTAGCGGGAGAGGGACCTACGAGCAGTACTTC.

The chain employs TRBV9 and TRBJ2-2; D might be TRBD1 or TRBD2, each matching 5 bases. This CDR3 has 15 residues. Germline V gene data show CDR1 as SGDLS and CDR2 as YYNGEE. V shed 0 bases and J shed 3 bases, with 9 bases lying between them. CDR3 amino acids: CASSVEEGYTGELFF. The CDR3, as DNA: TGTGCCAGCAGCGTAGAAGAGGGGTACACCGGGGAGCTGTTTTTT.

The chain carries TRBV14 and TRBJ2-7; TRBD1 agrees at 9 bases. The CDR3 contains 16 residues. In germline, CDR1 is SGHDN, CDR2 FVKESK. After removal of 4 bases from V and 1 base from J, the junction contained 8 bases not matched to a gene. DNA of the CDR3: TGTGCCAGCAGCCCCTCCCCGGGACAGGGTTCCTACGAGCAGTACTTC. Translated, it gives CASSPSPGQGSYEQYF.

For the CDR3, the DNA is TGTGCCAGCAGCCTGGGAGGCAGATCCAAAAACATTCAGTACTTC. Its translation is CASSLGGRSKNIQYF. The chain links TRBV14 to TRBJ2-4, with a possible D match to TRBD2 (6 bases). The CDR3 runs 15 residues. Deletions cut 4 bases from V and 2 bases from J, with 12 bases between. CDR1 and CDR2 (germline): SGHDN, FVKESK.

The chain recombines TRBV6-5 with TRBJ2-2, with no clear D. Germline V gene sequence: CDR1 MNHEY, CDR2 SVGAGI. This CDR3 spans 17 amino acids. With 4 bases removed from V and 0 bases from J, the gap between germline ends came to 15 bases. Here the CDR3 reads CASSSIPALTNTGELFF. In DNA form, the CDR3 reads TGTGCCAGCAGTTCCATCCCAGCGCTTACGAACACCGGGGAGCTGTTTTTT.

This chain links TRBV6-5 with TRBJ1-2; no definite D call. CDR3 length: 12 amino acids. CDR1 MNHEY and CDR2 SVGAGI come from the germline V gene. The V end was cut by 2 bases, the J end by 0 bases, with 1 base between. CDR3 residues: CASSYANYGYTF. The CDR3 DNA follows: TGTGCCAGCAGTTACGCTAACTATGGCTACACCTTC.

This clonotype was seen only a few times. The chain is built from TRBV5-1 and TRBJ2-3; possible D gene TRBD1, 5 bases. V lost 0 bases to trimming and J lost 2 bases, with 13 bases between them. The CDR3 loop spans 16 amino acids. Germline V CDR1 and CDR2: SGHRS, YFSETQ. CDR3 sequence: CASSLEGQAATDTQYF. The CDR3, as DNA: TGCGCCAGCAGCTTGGAGGGGCAGGCGGCCACAGATACGCAGTATTTT.

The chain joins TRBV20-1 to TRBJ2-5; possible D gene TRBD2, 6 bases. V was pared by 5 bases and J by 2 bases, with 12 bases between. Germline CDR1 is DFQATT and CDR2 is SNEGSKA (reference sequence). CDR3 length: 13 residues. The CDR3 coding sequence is TGCAGTGCTGGCCCGGGACTTCAAGAGACCCAGTACTTC. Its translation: CSAGPGLQETQYF.

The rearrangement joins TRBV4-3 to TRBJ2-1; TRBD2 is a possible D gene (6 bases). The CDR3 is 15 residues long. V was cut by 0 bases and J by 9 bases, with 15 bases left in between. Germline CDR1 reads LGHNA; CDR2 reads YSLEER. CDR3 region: CASSQDFGGAAEQFF. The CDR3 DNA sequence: TGCGCCAGCAGCCAAGACTTCGGGGGAGCGGCTGAGCAGTTCTTC.

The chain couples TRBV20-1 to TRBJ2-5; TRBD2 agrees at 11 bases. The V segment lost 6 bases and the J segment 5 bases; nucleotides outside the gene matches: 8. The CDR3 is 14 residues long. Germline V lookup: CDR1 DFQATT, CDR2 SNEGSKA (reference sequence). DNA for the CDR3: TGCAGTGCGGTAGCGGGGGGGCCCTGGGAGACCCAGTACTTC. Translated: CSAVAGGPWETQYF.

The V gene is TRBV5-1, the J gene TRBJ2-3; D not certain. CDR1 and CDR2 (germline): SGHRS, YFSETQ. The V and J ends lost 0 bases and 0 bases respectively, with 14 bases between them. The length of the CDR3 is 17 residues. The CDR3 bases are TGCGCCAGCAGCTTGGTTTCTACAGCTACTAGCACAGATACGCAGTATTTT. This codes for CASSLVSTATSTDTQYF. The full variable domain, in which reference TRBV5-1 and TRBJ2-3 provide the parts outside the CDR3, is KAGVTQTPRYLIKTRGQQVTLSCSPISGHRSVSWYQQTPGQGLQFLFEYFSETQRNKGNFPGRFSGRQFSNSRSEMNVSTLELGDSALYLCASSLVSTATSTDTQYFGPGTRLTVL.

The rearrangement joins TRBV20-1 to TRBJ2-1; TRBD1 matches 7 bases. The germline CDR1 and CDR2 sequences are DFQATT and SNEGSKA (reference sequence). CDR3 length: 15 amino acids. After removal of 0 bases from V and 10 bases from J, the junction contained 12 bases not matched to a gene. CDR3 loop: CSARDPRVPRGEQFF. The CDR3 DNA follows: TGCAGTGCTAGAGATCCCCGAGTTCCCAGGGGGGAGCAGTTCTTC.

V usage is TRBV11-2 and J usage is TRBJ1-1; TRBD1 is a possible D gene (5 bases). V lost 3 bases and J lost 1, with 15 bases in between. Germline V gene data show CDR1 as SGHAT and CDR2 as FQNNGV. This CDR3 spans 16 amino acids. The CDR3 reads CASSFLTETGNTEAFF. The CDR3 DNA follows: TGTGCCAGCAGCTTCCTAACCGAAACAGGGAACACTGAAGCTTTCTTT.

The CDR3 DNA reads as TGTGCCAGCAGTTACGCCAGTACCTACGAGCAGTACTTC. This translates into CASSYASTYEQYF. The rearrangement links TRBV6-6 to TRBJ2-7; D not certain. CDR1 MNHNY and CDR2 SVGAGI come from the germline V gene (reference sequence). CDR3 length equals 13 residues. V lost 2 bases and J 2 bases, leaving 7 bases between the germline ends.

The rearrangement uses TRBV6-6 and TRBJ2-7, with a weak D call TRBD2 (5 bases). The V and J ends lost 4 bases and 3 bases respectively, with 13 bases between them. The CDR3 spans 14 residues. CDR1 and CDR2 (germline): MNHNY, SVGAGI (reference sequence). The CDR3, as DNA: TGTGCCAGCAGTTCTCCGGACGGAGGCTACGAGCAGTACTTC. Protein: CASSSPDGGYEQYF.

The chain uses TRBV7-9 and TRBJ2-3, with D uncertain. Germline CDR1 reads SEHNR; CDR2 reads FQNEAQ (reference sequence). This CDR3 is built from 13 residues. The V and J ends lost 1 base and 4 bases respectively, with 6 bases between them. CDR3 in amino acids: CASSLEFADTQYF. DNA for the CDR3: TGTGCCAGCAGCTTAGAGTTCGCAGATACGCAGTATTTT. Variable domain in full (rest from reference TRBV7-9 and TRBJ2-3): DTGVSQNPRHKITKRGQNVTFRCDPISEHNRLYWYRQTLGQGPEFLTYFQNEAQLEKSRLLSDRFSAERPKGSFSTLEIQRTEQGDSAMYLCASSLEFADTQYFGPGTRLTVL.

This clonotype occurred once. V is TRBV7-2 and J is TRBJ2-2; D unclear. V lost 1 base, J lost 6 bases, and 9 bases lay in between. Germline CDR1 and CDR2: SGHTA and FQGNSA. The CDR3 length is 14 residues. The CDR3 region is CASSLGVLSGELFF. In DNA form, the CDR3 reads TGTGCCAGCAGCTTAGGGGTGCTCTCCGGGGAGCTGTTTTTT.

CDR3 sequence reads: CASSALAGGIHDTQYF. The CDR3, as DNA: TGTGCCAGCAGCGCATTAGCGGGAGGGATTCATGATACGCAGTATTTT. The chain links TRBV7-9 to TRBJ2-3; 11 bases map to TRBD2. J lost 6 bases, V lost 5 bases, and 10 bases had no gene match. The CDR3 has 16 residues. Germline-derived CDR1 and CDR2 are SEHNR and FQNEAQ (reference sequence).

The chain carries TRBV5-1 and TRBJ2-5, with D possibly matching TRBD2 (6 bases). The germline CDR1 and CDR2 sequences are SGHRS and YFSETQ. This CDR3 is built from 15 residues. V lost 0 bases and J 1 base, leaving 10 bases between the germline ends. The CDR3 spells CASSLVLAVQETQYF. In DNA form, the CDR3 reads TGCGCCAGCAGCTTGGTGTTAGCGGTCCAAGAGACCCAGTACTTC.

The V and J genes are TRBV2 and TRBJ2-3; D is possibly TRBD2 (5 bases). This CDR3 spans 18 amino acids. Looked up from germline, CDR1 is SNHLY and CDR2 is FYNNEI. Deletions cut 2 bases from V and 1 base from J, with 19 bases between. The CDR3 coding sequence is TGTGCCAGCAGTGAAAGGAGAGGACTGACGACCGGCACAGATACGCAGTATTTT. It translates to CASSERRGLTTGTDTQYF.

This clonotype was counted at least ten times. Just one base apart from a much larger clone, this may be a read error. In nucleotides, the CDR3 is TGCAGTGGTAAGGGCACCTACAATGAGCAGTACTTC. Amino acids: CSGKGTYNEQYF. The chain joins TRBV20-1 to TRBJ2-1; D gene ambiguous. TRBJ2-7 explains the end of the DNA better; the J call may be wrong. The germline V gene has CDR1 DFQATT and CDR2 SNEGSKA (reference sequence). The length of the CDR3 is 12 residues.

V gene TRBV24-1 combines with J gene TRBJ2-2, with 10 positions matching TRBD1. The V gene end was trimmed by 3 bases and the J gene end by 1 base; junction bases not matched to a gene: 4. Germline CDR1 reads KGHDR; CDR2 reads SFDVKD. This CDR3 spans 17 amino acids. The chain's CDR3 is CATSDADRGRNTGELFF. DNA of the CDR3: TGTGCCACCAGTGATGCGGACAGGGGGAGGAACACCGGGGAGCTGTTTTTT.

CDR3 sequence (DNA): TGTGCCAGCAGCTGGACTAGCGGGGGGGGATACAATGAGCAGTTCTTC. Translation: CASSWTSGGGYNEQFF. This chain joins TRBV12-3 or TRBV12-4 and TRBJ2-1; 15 bases are shared with TRBD2. The CDR3 extends over 16 amino acids. V shed 6 bases and J 4 bases; nucleotides not matched to a gene: 4.